These 15 T cell receptor beta chains came from one sample sequenced in a study of cytomegalovirus exposure and HLA in healthy donors. TCRdb's copy holds only in-frame clones and misses some; the assay was immunoSEQ multiplex PCR. The sample contains about 65,000 clones, approximately 94% of which appear only once. The sample consisted of PBMCs. The receptors originated from a man aged 18 to 30 in good health and CMV-seropositive.

V and J are TRBV6-5 and TRBJ1-2; no clear D. This CDR3 comprises 16 residues. Germline values: CDR1 MNHEY, CDR2 SVGAGI. V gave up 4 bases and J gave up 4 bases, with 19 bases separating them. The CDR3: CASSLRYGVAGYGYTF. The CDR3, as DNA: TGTGCCAGCAGTTTGCGTTACGGAGTTGCGGGCTATGGCTACACCTTC.

The V and J genes are TRBV27 and TRBJ2-1; D perhaps matches TRBD1 (5 bases). Germline CDR1 MNHEY, CDR2 SMNVEV (reference sequence). The CDR3 extends over 11 amino acids. Trimming removed 8 bases from V and 8 bases from J, with 10 bases in between. This chain's CDR3 is CASGRGDEQFF. CDR3 in DNA: TGTGCCAGCGGAAGGGGCGATGAGCAGTTCTTC.

V gene TRBV7-9 combines with J gene TRBJ2-7, with a tentative D call TRBD1 (6 bases). Germline assignment: CDR1 SEHNR and CDR2 FQNEAQ (reference sequence). V gave up 5 bases and J gave up 9 bases, with 11 bases separating them. The CDR3 covers 11 residues. CDR3 coding DNA: TGTGCCAGCAGCCCTCAGGACAGGCAGTACTTC. As protein: CASSPQDRQYF. Using reference TRBV7-9 and TRBJ2-7 for the parts outside the CDR3, the full variable domain is DTGVSQNPRHKITKRGQNVTFRCDPISEHNRLYWYRQTLGQGPEFLTYFQNEAQLEKSRLLSDRFSAERPKGSFSTLEIQRTEQGDSAMYLCASSPQDRQYFGPGTRLTVT.

J is TRBJ1-4 and V is TRBV15; 7 bases are shared with TRBD1. With V trimmed by 3 bases and J by 1 base, 2 bases remained unmatched. There are 15 residues in the CDR3. The germline CDR1 and CDR2 sequences are LNHNV and YYDKDF (reference sequence). This CDR3 is CATSSSGGTNEKLFF. The CDR3 bases are TGTGCCACCAGCAGCTCAGGGGGAACTAATGAAAAACTGTTTTTT.

The V and J genes are TRBV23-1 and TRBJ1-6; D is undetermined. TRBV23-1 is assigned to the ORF class and has an uncertain function. Trimming left V 2 bases short and J 9 bases short, with 14 bases between. The CDR3 covers 15 residues. The CDR3 protein is CASSQDKKVSSPLHF. The DNA of the CDR3 is TGCGCCAGCAGTCAAGACAAAAAAGTCAGTTCACCCCTCCACTTT.

J is TRBJ1-2 and V is TRBV7-9; no clear D. The V gene's germline CDR1 is SEHNR and CDR2 FQNEAQ (reference sequence). The V end was cut by 5 bases, the J end by 2 bases, with 9 bases between. The CDR3 covers 13 residues. For the CDR3, the DNA is TGTGCCAGCAGCCGGGAGGCGAACTATGGCTACACCTTC. This encodes CASSREANYGYTF.

J is TRBJ1-1 and V is TRBV2, with unresolved D. CDR3 size: 10 residues. CDR1 is SNHLY and CDR2 is FYNNEI in the germline V gene. V was shortened by 6 bases and J by 7 bases, with 6 bases between the two germline ends. The CDR3 coding sequence is TGTGCCAGCAGGCGGGTTGAAGCTTTCTTT. Its protein product is CASRRVEAFF. Based on the CDR3 plus reference TRBV2 and TRBJ1-1, the full variable domain is EPEVTQTPSHQVTQMGQEVILRCVPISNHLYFYWYRQILGQKVEFLVSFYNNEISEKSEIFDDQFSVERPDGSNFTLKIRSTKLEDSAMYFCASRRVEAFFGQGTRLTVV.

Note on this clone: Other DNA sequences in the same sample also yield this CDR3. The rearrangement links TRBV29-1 to TRBJ2-7, with TRBD1 matching 9 bases. V lost 4 bases and J lost 2; bases outside the gene matches: 0. Germline lookup yields CDR1 SQVTM and CDR2 ANQGSEA. CDR3 length: 12 amino acids. CDR3 protein: CSVGQGAYEQYF. The DNA of the CDR3 is TGCAGCGTTGGACAGGGGGCCTACGAGCAGTACTTC.

This rearrangement joins TRBV11-1 to TRBJ2-3, with TRBD2 identical over 9 bases. The CDR3 extends over 16 amino acids. The trim removed 3 bases at V and 1 base at J, leaving 5 bases unmatched. Germline loops: CDR1 SGHAT, CDR2 FQDESV (reference sequence). The chain's CDR3 is CASSFRPSGGTDTQYF. As DNA, the CDR3 is TGTGCCAGCAGCTTTAGACCTAGCGGGGGCACAGATACGCAGTATTTT.

The chain recombines TRBV29-1 with TRBJ2-6; the D gene is possibly TRBD2 (5 bases). Germline-derived CDR1 and CDR2 are SQVTM and ANQGSEA. V lost 0 bases and J lost 2, with 23 bases in between. The CDR3 has 20 amino acids. This CDR3 reads CSVEDQPPVRGPAGANVLTF. CDR3 DNA sequence: TGCAGCGTTGAAGACCAGCCTCCGGTCCGAGGGCCCGCTGGGGCCAACGTCCTGACTTTC.

The chain links TRBV5-1 to TRBJ2-7; TRBD1 matches 9 bases. There are 15 residues in the CDR3. Germline V gene lookup returns CDR1 SGHRS and CDR2 YFSETQ. The V segment lost 6 bases and the J segment 2 bases; nucleotides outside the gene matches: 9. CDR3 amino acids: CASNLIRQGAYEQYF. The CDR3 DNA sequence: TGCGCCAGCAACCTGATACGACAGGGGGCCTACGAGCAGTACTTC.

V gene TRBV28 combines with J gene TRBJ2-3; 11 positions agree with TRBD2. After removal of 2 bases from V and 2 bases from J, the junction contained 3 bases not matched to a gene. CDR1 and CDR2 from the germline V gene are MDHEN and SYDVKM. CDR3 length: 16 residues. DNA for the CDR3: TGTGCCAGCAGTTTAATAGCGGGGGGGCCCACAGATACGCAGTATTTT. This gives the protein CASSLIAGGPTDTQYF. The whole variable domain, filled in from reference TRBV28 and TRBJ2-3, reads DVKVTQSSRYLVKRTGEKVFLECVQDMDHENMFWYRQDPGLGLRLIYFSYDVKMKEKGDIPEGYSVSREKKERFSLILESASTNQTSMYLCASSLIAGGPTDTQYFGPGTRLTVL.

The chain's CDR3 is CASSFGQNYGYTF. CDR3 nucleotide sequence: TGTGCCAGCAGTTTCGGACAGAACTATGGCTACACCTTC. The chain recombines TRBV6-1 with TRBJ1-2, with D possibly being TRBD1 (6 bases). V lost 5 bases and J lost 2, with 9 bases in between. CDR3 length: 13 amino acids. CDR1 MNHNS and CDR2 SASEGT come from the germline V gene.

V is TRBV28 and J is TRBJ2-5; D not certain. The CDR3 runs to 12 residues. V was cut by 3 bases and J by 10 bases, with 12 bases left in between. In germline, CDR1 is MDHEN, CDR2 SYDVKM. This CDR3 reads CASSLIGFGQYF. The CDR3 DNA reads as TGTGCCAGCAGTTTGATCGGGTTCGGCCAGTACTTC.

The chain is built from TRBV6-5 and TRBJ1-1; possible D gene TRBD1, 5 bases. CDR1 is MNHEY and CDR2 is SVGAGI in the germline V gene. V was trimmed by 8 bases and J by 5 bases, leaving 15 bases between them. This CDR3 comprises 13 residues. CDR3 protein: CASEAWEGTEAFF. For the CDR3, the DNA is TGTGCCAGCGAGGCCTGGGAGGGGACTGAAGCTTTCTTT.